Listed here are 10 T cell receptor beta chains from one sample, sequenced in a study of shared clonotypes between healthy human individuals. Sequenced by immunoSEQ multiplex PCR; TCRdb stores in-frame clones only, minus some. This table has around 1 million clones, more than 75% appearing once. Sequenced sample: memory CD4+ T cells sorted from blood. Sample subset: CD45RA-negative fraction. The receptor source for this set is a man in his late teens or twenties in good health.

Worth noting for this clone: Other DNA sequences in the sample encode the same CDR3. The chain combines TRBV5-1 with TRBJ1-4; D not resolved. The CDR3 runs to 14 residues. V was cut by 3 bases and J by 5 bases, with 11 bases left in between. CDR1 is SGHRS, CDR2 YFSETQ, per germline. The DNA for the CDR3 is TGCGCCAGCAGCTCAACAGCGGAGAATGAAAAACTGTTTTTT. Translating gives CASSSTAENEKLFF.

The J gene is TRBJ2-7, the V gene TRBV18; TRBD2 matches 12 bases. J gave up 6 bases and V 3 bases, and 6 bases lay outside the gene matches. The germline V gene encodes CDR1 KGHSH and CDR2 LQKENI. The CDR3 has 15 amino acids. The chain's CDR3 is CASSPLAGGPGEQYF. CDR3 DNA: TGTGCCAGCTCACCGCTAGCGGGGGGGCCCGGCGAGCAGTACTTC. The full variable domain, rest sourced from reference TRBV18 and TRBJ2-7, is NAGVMQNPRHLVRRRGQEARLRCSPMKGHSHVYWYRQLPEEGLKFMVYLQKENIIDESGMPKERFSAEFPKEGPSILRIQQVVRGDSAAYFCASSPLAGGPGEQYFGPGTRLTVT.

Details on this clone: Other DNA sequences within the sample encode an identical CDR3. V and J are TRBV7-9 and TRBJ1-6; unclear D gene. V lost 4 bases and J 6 bases, leaving 4 bases between the germline ends. The CDR3 loop spans 12 amino acids. Germline CDR1 is SEHNR and CDR2 is FQNEAQ (reference sequence). CDR3 in DNA: TGTGCCAGCAGCTCCGGTAATTCACCCCTCCACTTT. It encodes CASSSGNSPLHF. Using reference TRBV7-9 and TRBJ1-6 for the parts outside the CDR3, the full variable domain is DTGVSQNPRHKITKRGQNVTFRCDPISEHNRLYWYRQTLGQGPEFLTYFQNEAQLEKSRLLSDRFSAERPKGSFSTLEIQRTEQGDSAMYLCASSSGNSPLHFGNGTRLTVT.

The chain has TRBV6-5 and TRBJ2-3; D possibly corresponds to TRBD2 (5 bases). V was trimmed by 6 bases and J by 3 bases, leaving 10 bases between them. The CDR3 length is 13 residues. In germline, CDR1 is MNHEY, CDR2 SVGAGI. The CDR3 bases are TGTGCCAGCAGACCGGGAAGGACAGATACGCAGTATTTT. It codes for CASRPGRTDTQYF.

The chain links TRBV30 to TRBJ2-3; weak D call: TRBD2 (6 bases). Germline CDR1 reads GTSNPN; CDR2 reads SVGIG (reference sequence). Trimming shortened V by 1 base and J by 4 bases, and 15 bases separated the two germline ends. This CDR3 has 15 amino acids. The CDR3 nucleotides read TGTGCCTGGAGTGGGGGTAGCGGATGGTCAGATACGCAGTATTTT. This codes for CAWSGGSGWSDTQYF.

The chain recombines TRBV19 with TRBJ2-7; 7 bases agree with TRBD1. This CDR3 region has 13 residues. V lost 5 bases and J lost 8; bases outside the gene matches: 9. Germline assignment: CDR1 LNHDA and CDR2 SQIVND (reference sequence). The CDR3 DNA follows: TGTGCCAGTAGTCCTGGTGGACAGGATAAGCAGTACTTC. It encodes CASSPGGQDKQYF.

Concerning this clone itself: At the DNA level, this CDR3 is encoded by other sequences in the same sample as well. The chain couples TRBV5-4 to TRBJ1-1; TRBD1 agrees at 7 bases. With 3 bases clipped from V and 0 bases from J, the junction kept 5 bases outside the gene matches. Looked up from germline, CDR1 is SGHNT and CDR2 is YYREEE (reference sequence). The CDR3 contains 15 residues. The CDR3 reads CASSSDRLMNTEAFF. The CDR3 DNA is TGTGCCAGCAGCTCGGACAGGCTCATGAACACTGAAGCTTTCTTT. The variable domain in full, completed from reference TRBV5-4 and TRBJ1-1, reads ETGVTQSPTHLIKTRGQQVTLRCSSQSGHNTVSWYQQALGQGPQFIFQYYREEENGRGNFPPRFSGLQFPNYSSELNVNALELDDSALYLCASSSDRLMNTEAFFGQGTRLTVV.

This clone was counted only a few times. V gene TRBV27 combines with J gene TRBJ1-1; TRBD1 matches at 7 bases. V trimming: 5 bases; J trimming: 0 bases; junction bases outside the gene matches: 3. The CDR3 is made up of 14 amino acids. Per germline, CDR1 MNHEY and CDR2 SMNVEV (reference sequence). CDR3 in amino acids: CASSGGTVNTEAFF. The CDR3 coding sequence is TGTGCCAGCAGTGGGGGGACAGTGAACACTGAAGCTTTCTTT.

V and J are TRBV19 and TRBJ2-5; either TRBD1 or TRBD2 may supply D (5 bases each). Per germline, CDR1 LNHDA and CDR2 SQIVND (reference sequence). Trimming took 5 bases from V and 5 from J, leaving 15 bases between them. This CDR3 spans 14 amino acids. CDR3 sequence reads: CASSPSGLRETQYF. CDR3 DNA: TGTGCCAGTAGTCCCTCGGGGCTCCGGGAGACCCAGTACTTC. The full variable domain, with the rest looked up from reference TRBV19 and TRBJ2-5, is DGGITQSPKYLFRKEGQNVTLSCEQNLNHDAMYWYRQDPGQGLRLIYYSQIVNDFQKGDIAEGYSVSREKKESFPLTVTSAQKNPTAFYLCASSPSGLRETQYFGPGTRLLVL.

The chain combines TRBV2 with TRBJ2-1; TRBD2 agrees at 10 bases. The CDR3 has 14 residues. Germline trimming cut 2 bases from V and 5 bases from J; bases unmatched to any gene: 0. Germline values: CDR1 SNHLY, CDR2 FYNNEI. CDR3 in amino acids: CASSELAGDNEQFF. CDR3 in DNA: TGTGCCAGCAGTGAACTAGCGGGGGACAATGAGCAGTTCTTC.